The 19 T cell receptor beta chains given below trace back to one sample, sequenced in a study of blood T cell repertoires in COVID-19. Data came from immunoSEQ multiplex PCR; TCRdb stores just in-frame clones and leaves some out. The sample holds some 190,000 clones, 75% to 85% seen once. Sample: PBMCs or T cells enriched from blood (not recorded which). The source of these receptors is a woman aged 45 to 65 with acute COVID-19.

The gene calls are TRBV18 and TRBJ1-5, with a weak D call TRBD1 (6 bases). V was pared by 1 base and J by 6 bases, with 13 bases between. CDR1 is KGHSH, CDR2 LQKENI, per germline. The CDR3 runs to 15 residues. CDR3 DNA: TGTGCCAGCTCACCACAACGGACAGTTGGTCAGCCCCAGCATTTT. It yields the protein CASSPQRTVGQPQHF.

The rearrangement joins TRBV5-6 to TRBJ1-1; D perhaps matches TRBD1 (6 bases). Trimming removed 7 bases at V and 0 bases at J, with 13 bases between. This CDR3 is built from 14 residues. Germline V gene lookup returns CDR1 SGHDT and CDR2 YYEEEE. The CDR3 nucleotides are TGTGCCAGCGGAGAAACAGGGTTGAACACTGAAGCTTTCTTT. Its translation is CASGETGLNTEAFF.

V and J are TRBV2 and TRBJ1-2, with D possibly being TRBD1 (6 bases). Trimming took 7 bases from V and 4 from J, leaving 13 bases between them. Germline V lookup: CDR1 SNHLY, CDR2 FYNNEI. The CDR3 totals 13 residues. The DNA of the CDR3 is TGTGCCAGCATAGGGGGGGGAAGCTATGGCTACACCTTC. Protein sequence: CASIGGGSYGYTF.

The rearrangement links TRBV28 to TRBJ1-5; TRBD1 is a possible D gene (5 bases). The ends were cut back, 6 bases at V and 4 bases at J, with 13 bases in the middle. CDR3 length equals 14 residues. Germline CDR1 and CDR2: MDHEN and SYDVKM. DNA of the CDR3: TGTGCCAGCAGCCCCCCTGGGGCGAATCAGCCCCAGCATTTT. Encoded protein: CASSPPGANQPQHF.

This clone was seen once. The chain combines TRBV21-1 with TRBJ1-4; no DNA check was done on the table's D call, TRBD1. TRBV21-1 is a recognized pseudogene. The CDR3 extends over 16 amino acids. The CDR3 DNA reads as TGTGCCAGCAGCAAATTAGGACAGGCAAGGGGGTCTAAACTGTTTTTT. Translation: CASSKLGQARGSKLFF.

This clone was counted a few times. This CDR3 is CAIRASGMGGDEQFF. The CDR3 nucleotides are TGTGCCATCAGGGCGAGCGGAATGGGGGGGGATGAGCAGTTCTTC. The chain couples TRBV10-3 to TRBJ2-1; 7 nucleotides agree with TRBD2. CDR1 ENHRY and CDR2 SYGVKD come from the germline V gene. Trimming removed 6 bases from V and 8 bases from J; junction bases left unmatched: 13. There are 15 residues in the CDR3.

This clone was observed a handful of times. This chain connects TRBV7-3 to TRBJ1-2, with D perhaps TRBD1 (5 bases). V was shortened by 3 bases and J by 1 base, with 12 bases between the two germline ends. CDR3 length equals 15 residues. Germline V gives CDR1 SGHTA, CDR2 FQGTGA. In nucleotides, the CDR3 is TGTGCCAGCAGCTTCCTTGGGGGGGATAACTATGGCTACACCTTC. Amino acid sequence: CASSFLGGDNYGYTF.

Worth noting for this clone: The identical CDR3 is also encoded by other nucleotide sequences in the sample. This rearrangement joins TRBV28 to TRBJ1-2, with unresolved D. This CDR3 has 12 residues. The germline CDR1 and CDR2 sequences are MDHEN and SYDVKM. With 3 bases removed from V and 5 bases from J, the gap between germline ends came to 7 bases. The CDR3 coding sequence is TGTGCCAGCAGTTTCTCAGGTTATGGCTACACCTTC. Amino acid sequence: CASSFSGYGYTF.

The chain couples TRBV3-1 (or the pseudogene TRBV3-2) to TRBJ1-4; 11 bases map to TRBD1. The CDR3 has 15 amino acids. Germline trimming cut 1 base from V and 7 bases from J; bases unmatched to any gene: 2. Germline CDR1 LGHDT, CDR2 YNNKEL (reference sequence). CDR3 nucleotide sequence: TGTGCCAGCAGCCAAGTGGGGACAGGGGGTGAAAAACTGTTTTTT. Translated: CASSQVGTGGEKLFF.

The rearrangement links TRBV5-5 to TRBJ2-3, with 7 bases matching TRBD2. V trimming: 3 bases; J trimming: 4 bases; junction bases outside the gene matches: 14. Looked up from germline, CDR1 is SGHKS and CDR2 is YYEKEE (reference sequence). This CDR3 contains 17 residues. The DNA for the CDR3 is TGTGCCAGCAGCTATACCCGACTAGCTCGGAGTGCAGATACGCAGTATTTT. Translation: CASSYTRLARSADTQYF.

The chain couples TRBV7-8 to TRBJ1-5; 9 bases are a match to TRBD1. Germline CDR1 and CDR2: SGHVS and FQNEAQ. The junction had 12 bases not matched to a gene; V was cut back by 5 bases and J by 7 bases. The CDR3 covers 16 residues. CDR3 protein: CASSPEAGQGVQPQHF. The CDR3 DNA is TGTGCCAGCAGCCCCGAGGCGGGACAGGGTGTGCAGCCCCAGCATTTT.

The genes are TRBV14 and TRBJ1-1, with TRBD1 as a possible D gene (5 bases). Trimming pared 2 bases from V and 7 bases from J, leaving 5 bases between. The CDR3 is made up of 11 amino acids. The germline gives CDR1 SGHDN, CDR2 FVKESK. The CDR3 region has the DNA TGTGCCAGCAGCCAAAGGGGTGAAGCTTTCTTT. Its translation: CASSQRGEAFF.

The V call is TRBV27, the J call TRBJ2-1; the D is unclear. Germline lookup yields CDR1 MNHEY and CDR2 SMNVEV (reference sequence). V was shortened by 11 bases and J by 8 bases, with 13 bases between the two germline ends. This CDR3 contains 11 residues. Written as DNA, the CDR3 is TGTGCCTCCACCGGGTGGGATGAGCAGTTCTTC. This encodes CASTGWDEQFF.

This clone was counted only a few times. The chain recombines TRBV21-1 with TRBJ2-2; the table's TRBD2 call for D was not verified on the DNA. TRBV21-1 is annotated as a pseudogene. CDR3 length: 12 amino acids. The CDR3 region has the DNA TGTGCCAGCAGCCCTCTCCCCGGGGAGCTGTTTTTT. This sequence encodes CASSPLPGELFF.

The CDR3 spells CASSQNGRVADSPLHF. CDR3 in DNA: TGTGCCAGCAGCCAAAATGGCAGGGTTGCTGATTCACCCCTCCACTTT. The V call is TRBV7-3, the J call TRBJ1-6; tentative D call: TRBD1 (5 bases). Trimming left V 5 bases short and J 8 bases short, with 19 bases between. This CDR3 has 16 amino acids. The germline V gene encodes CDR1 SGHTA and CDR2 FQGTGA. Looking up the rest from reference TRBV7-3 and TRBJ1-6 gives the full variable domain: GAGVSQTPSNKVTEKGKYVELRCDPISGHTALYWYRQSLGQGPEFLIYFQGTGAADDSGLPNDRFFAVRPEGSVSTLKIQRTERGDSAVYLCASSQNGRVADSPLHFGNGTRLTVT.

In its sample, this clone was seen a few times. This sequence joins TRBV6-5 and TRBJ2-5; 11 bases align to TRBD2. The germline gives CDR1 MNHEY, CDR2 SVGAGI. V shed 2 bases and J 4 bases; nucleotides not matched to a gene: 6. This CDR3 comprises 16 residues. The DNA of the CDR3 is TGTGCCAGCAGTTACGGAGTAGCGGGGGGGCCAGAGACCCAGTACTTC. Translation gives CASSYGVAGGPETQYF.

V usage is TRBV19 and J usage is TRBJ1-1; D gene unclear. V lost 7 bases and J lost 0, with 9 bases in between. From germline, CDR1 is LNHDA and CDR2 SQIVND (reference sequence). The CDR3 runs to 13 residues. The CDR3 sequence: CASMKAMNTEAFF. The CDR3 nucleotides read TGTGCCAGTATGAAAGCCATGAACACTGAAGCTTTCTTT.

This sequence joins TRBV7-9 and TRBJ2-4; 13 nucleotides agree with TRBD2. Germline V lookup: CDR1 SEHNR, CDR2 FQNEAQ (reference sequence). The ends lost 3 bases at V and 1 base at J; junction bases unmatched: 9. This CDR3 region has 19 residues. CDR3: CASSFFPLAGGLAKNIQYF. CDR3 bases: TGTGCCAGCAGCTTTTTCCCACTAGCGGGGGGGCTGGCCAAAAACATTCAGTACTTC.

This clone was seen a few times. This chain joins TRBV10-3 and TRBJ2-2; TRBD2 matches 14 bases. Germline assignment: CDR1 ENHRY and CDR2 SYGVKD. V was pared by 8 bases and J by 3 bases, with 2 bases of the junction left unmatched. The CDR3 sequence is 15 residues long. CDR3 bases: TGTGCCATCGGGACTAGCGGGGGTCACACCGGGGAGCTGTTTTTT. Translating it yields CAIGTSGGHTGELFF.